This T cell receptor (beta chain) derives from a study of cytomegalovirus exposure and HLA in healthy donors. Findings and limits, study-wide: In a later analysis, TCR beta V- and J-gene trimming showed a link to a missense DCLRE1C variant.

The primer mix had 60 Vbeta and 13 Jbeta primers. The protocol was immunoSEQ multiplex PCR, while the TCRdb copy is restricted to in-frame clones and leaves out a portion. Of around 170,000 clones in the sample, approximately 79% are singletons; the top ten hold roughly 6.7%. In the case of this clone: The antigen remains undetermined.

Germline-derived CDR1 and CDR2 are MNHNY and SVGAGI (reference sequence). The CDR3 extends over 11 amino acids. Trimming removed 6 bases from V and 4 bases from J, with 4 bases in between. The origin of this receptor is a middle-aged man in good health and CMV-seropositive. This sequence joins TRBV6-6 and TRBJ1-5; D is uncertain. Sample: PBMCs. CDR3 amino acids: CASSQNQPQHF. DNA of the CDR3: TGTGCCAGCAGCCAAAATCAGCCCCAGCATTTT.